This T cell receptor (beta chain) was retrieved from a study of blood T cell repertoires in COVID-19. Study-level information: Italy, Spain and the United States were the sources of the convalescent and acute COVID-19 samples. Sample material is recorded as cDNA or gDNA derived from T cells, B-cell-depleted T cells, or PBMCs.

The CDR3 is made up of 16 amino acids. Trimming cost V 5 bases and J 4 bases, with 20 bases left between them. The V gene's germline CDR1 is SEHNR and CDR2 FQNEAQ (reference sequence). Original data processing: The assay estimated nucleated cells by amplifying reference gene primers. The method was immunoSEQ multiplex PCR; TCRdb's version includes in-frame clones alone and lacks a portion of them. V, J and clone size derive from that table, while D and trimming were established from the DNA sequence. The sample lists about 220,000 clones, about 79% occurring once. V is TRBV7-9 and J is TRBJ1-1; weak D call: TRBD1 (5 bases). The clonotype comes from a man aged 45-65 years with active or convalescent COVID-19. The sample taken for sequencing was peripheral blood. CDR3 region: CASSQPKRAGPTEAFF. CDR3 DNA sequence: TGTGCCAGCAGCCAACCAAAGAGGGCGGGGCCCACTGAAGCTTTCTTT. The whole variable domain, remainder taken from reference TRBV7-9 and TRBJ1-1, is DTGVSQNPRHKITKRGQNVTFRCDPISEHNRLYWYRQTLGQGPEFLTYFQNEAQLEKSRLLSDRFSAERPKGSFSTLEIQRTEQGDSAMYLCASSQPKRAGPTEAFFGQGTRLTVV.